The sequence of this T cell receptor beta chain was determined in a study of technical replicates of blood from several donors. Using immunoSEQ multiplex PCR, the repertoire was profiled, and TCRdb retains in-frame clones only, with some absent. The data contain some 71,000 clones, about 97% of them singletons. This receptor was taken from a human donor in good health. Sequenced material: T cells isolated from PBMCs.

The DNA of the CDR3 is TGTGCCAGCAGTTTAGGGGACAGGGTAACTGAAGCTTTCTTT. Translation gives CASSLGDRVTEAFF. The genes are TRBV28 and TRBJ1-1; 9 bases are a match to TRBD1. Trimming removed 2 bases from V and 5 bases from J; junction bases left unmatched: 3. The CDR3 is 14 amino acids. Germline CDR1 MDHEN, CDR2 SYDVKM.